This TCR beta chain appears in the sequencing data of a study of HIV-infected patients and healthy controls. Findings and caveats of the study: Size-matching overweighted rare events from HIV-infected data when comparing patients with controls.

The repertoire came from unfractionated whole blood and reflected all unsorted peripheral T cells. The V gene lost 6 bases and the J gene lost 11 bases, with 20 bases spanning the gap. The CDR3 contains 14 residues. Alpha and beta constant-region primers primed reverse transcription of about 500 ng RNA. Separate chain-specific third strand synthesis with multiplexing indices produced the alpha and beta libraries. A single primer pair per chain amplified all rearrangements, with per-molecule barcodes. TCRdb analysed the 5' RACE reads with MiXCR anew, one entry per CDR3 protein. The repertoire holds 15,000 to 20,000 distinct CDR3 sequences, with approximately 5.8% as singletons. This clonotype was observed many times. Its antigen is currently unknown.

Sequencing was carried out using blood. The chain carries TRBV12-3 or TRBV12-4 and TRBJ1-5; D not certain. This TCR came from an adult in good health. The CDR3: CASSQTRDLEAQHF. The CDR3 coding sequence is TGTGCCAGCAGCCAAACCCGAGACTTGGAGGCCCAGCATTTT.